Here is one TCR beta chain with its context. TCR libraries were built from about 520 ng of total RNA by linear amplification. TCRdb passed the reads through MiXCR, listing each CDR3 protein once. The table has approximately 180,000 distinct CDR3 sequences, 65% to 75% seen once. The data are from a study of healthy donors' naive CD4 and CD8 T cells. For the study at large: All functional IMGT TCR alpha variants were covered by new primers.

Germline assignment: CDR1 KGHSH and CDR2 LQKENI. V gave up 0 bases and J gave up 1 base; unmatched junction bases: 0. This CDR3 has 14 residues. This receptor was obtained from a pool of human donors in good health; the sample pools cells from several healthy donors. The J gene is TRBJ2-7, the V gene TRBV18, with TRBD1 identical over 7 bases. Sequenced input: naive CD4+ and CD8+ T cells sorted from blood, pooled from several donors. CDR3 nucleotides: TGTGCCAGCTCACCACCGGGACAGTCCTACGAGCAGTACTTC. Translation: CASSPPGQSYEQYF.